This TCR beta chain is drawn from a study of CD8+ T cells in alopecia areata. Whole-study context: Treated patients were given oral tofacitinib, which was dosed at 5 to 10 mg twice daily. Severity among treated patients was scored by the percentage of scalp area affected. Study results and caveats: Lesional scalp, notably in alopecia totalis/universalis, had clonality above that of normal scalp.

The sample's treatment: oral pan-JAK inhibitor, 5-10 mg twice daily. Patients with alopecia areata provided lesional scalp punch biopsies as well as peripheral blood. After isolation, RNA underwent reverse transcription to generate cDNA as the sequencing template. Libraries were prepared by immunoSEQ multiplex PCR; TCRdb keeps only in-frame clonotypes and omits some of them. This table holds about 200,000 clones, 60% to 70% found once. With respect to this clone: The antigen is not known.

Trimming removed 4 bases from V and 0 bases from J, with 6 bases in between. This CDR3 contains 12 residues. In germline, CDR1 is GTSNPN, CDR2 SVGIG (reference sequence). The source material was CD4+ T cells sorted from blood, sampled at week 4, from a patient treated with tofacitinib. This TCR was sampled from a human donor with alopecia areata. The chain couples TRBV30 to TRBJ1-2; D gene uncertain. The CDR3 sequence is CAWTGSNYGYTF. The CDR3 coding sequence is TGTGCCTGGACGGGTTCTAACTATGGCTACACCTTC.